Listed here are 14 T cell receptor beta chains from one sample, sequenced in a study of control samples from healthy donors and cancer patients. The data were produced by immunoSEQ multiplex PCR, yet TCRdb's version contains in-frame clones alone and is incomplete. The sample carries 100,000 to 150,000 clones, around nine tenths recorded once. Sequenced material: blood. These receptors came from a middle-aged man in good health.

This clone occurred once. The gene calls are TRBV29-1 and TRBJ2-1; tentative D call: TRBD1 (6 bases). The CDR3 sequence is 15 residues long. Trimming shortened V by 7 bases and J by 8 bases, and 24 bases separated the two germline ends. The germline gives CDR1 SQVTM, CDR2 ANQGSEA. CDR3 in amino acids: CSATGARGQFDEQFF. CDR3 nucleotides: TGCAGCGCAACAGGCGCCAGGGGACAATTCGATGAGCAGTTCTTC.

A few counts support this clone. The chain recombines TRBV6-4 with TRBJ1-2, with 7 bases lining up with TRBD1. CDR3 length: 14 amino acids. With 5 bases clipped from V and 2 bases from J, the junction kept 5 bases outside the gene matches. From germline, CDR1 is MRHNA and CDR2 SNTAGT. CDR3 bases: TGTGCCAGCAGTCCTGGACAGGAAAACTATGGCTACACCTTC. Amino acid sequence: CASSPGQENYGYTF.

The chain's CDR3 is CASSQSRGSGRRNEQFF. The CDR3 DNA sequence: TGTGCCAGCAGCCAGAGCAGGGGCTCAGGTCGTAGGAATGAGCAGTTCTTC. This sequence joins TRBV3-1 (or the pseudogene TRBV3-2) and TRBJ2-1; the D gene is possibly TRBD1 (6 bases). This CDR3 comprises 17 residues. With 3 bases removed from V and 7 bases from J, the gap between germline ends came to 22 bases. Per the germline V gene, CDR1 is LGHDT and CDR2 is YNNKEL (reference sequence).

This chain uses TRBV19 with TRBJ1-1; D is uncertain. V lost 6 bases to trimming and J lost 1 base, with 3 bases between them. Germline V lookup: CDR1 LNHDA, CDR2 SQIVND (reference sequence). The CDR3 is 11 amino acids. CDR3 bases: TGTGCCAGTAGGAAGAACACTGAAGCTTTCTTT. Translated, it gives CASRKNTEAFF.

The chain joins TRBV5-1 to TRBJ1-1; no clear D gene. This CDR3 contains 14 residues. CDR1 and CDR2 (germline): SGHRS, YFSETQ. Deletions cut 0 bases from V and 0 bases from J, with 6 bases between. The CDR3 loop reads CASSLAGMNTEAFF. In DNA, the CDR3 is TGCGCCAGCAGCTTGGCAGGCATGAACACTGAAGCTTTCTTT.

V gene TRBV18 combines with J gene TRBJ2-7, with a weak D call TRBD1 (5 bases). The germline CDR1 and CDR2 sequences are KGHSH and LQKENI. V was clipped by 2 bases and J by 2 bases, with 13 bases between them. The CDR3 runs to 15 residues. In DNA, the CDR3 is TGTGCCAGCTCACCAGCCGGAAAGGGGACCTACGAGCAGTACTTC. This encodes CASSPAGKGTYEQYF.

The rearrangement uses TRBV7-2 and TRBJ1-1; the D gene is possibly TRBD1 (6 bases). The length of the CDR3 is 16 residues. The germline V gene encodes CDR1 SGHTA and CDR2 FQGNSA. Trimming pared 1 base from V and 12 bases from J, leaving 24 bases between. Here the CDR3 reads CASSLGGGGGLGGTFF. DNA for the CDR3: TGTGCCAGCAGCTTAGGAGGTGGTGGAGGCCTAGGGGGAACTTTCTTT.

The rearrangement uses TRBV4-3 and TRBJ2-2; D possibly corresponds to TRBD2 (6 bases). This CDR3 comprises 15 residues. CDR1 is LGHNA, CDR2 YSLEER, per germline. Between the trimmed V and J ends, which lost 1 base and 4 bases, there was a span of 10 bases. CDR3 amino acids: CASSQGGTLTGELFF. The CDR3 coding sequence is TGCGCCAGCAGCCAAGGGGGGACTCTCACCGGGGAGCTGTTTTTT.

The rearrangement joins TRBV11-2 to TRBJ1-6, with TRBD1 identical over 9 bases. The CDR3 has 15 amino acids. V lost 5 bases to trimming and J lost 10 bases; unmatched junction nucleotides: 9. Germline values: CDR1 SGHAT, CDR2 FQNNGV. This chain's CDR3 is CASSGRQGVESPLHF. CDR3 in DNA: TGTGCCAGCAGCGGACGACAGGGGGTAGAATCACCCCTCCACTTT.

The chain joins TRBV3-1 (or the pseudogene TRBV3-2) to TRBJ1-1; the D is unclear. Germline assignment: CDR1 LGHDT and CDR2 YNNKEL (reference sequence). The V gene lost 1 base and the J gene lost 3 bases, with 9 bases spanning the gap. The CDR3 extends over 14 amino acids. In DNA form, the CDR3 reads TGTGCCAGCAGCCAAGTTCGGTCGGACACTGAAGCTTTCTTT. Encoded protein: CASSQVRSDTEAFF.

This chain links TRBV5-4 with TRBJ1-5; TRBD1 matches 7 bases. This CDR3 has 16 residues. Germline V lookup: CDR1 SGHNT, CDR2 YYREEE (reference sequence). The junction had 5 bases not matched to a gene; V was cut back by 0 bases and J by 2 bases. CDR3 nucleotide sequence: TGTGCCAGCAGCTTGGGTGGACAGGACCGCAATCAGCCCCAGCATTTT. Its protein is CASSLGGQDRNQPQHF. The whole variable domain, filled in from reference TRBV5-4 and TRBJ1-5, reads ETGVTQSPTHLIKTRGQQVTLRCSSQSGHNTVSWYQQALGQGPQFIFQYYREEENGRGNFPPRFSGLQFPNYSSELNVNALELDDSALYLCASSLGGQDRNQPQHFGDGTRLSIL.

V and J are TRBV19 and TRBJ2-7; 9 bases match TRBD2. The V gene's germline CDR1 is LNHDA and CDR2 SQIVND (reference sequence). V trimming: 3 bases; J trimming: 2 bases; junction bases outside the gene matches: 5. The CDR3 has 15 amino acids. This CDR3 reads CASSISASGTYEQYF. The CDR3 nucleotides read TGTGCCAGTAGTATTTCTGCTAGCGGGACCTACGAGCAGTACTTC.

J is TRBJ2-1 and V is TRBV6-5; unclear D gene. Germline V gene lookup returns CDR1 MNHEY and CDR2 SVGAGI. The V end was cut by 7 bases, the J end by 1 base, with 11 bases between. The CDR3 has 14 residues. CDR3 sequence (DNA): TGTGCCAGCAAACAGCTTGAATCCTACAATGAGCAGTTCTTC. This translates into CASKQLESYNEQFF.

The CDR3 nucleotides read TGCAGTGCCCTTTACTACAATGAGCAGTTCTTC. It encodes CSALYYNEQFF. The chain joins TRBV20-1 to TRBJ2-1; D unclear. Germline CDR1 DFQATT, CDR2 SNEGSKA (reference sequence). The germline V and J ends were trimmed by 6 bases and 3 bases, with 6 bases remaining between them. The CDR3 consists of 11 residues.